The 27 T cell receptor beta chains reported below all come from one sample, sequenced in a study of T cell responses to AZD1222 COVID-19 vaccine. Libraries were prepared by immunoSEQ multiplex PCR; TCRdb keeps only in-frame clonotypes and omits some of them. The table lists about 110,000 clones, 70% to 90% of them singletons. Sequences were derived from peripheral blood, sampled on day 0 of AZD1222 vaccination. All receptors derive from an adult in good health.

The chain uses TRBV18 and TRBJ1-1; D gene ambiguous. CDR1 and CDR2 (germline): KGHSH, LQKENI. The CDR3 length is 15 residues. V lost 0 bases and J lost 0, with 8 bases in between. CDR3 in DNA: TGTGCCAGCTCACCACCCCAGGACTTGAACACTGAAGCTTTCTTT. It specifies CASSPPQDLNTEAFF.

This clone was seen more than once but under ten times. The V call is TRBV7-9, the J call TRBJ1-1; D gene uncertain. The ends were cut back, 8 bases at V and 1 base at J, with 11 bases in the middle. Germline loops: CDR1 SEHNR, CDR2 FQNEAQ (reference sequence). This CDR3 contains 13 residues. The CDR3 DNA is TGTGCCAGCTCTCTTCATTCGAACACTGAAGCTTTCTTT. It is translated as CASSLHSNTEAFF.

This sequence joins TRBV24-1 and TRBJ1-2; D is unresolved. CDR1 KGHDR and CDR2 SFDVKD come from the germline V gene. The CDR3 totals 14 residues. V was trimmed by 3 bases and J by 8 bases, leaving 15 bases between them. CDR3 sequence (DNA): TGTGCCACCAGTGATGTTGACTTCCTGGGAGGCTACACCTTC. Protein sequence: CATSDVDFLGGYTF.

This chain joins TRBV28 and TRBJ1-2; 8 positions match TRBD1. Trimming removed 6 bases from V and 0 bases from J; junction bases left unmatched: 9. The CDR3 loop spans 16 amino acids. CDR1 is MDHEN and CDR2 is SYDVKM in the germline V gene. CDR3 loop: CASSSGTGAANYGYTF. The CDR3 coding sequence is TGTGCCAGCAGCTCCGGGACAGGAGCAGCTAACTATGGCTACACCTTC.

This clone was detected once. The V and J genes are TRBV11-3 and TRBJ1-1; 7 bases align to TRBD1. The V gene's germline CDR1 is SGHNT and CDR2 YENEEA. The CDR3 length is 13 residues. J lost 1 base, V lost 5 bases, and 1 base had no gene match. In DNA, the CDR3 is TGTGCCAGCAGCCGACAGGGGAACACTGAAGCTTTCTTT. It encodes CASSRQGNTEAFF.

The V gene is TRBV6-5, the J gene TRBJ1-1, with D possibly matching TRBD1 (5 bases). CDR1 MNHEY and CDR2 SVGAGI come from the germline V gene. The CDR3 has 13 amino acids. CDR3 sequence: CAIGGGPYTEAFF. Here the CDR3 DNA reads TGTGCGATCGGGGGGGGACCATACACTGAAGCTTTCTTT.

CDR3 coding DNA: TGTGCCAGCAGGCTTGACATGAACACTGAAGCTTTCTTT. Amino acid sequence: CASRLDMNTEAFF. This chain connects TRBV6-5 to TRBJ1-1; D is unclear. Germline loops: CDR1 MNHEY, CDR2 SVGAGI. This CDR3 is built from 13 residues. The germline V and J ends were trimmed by 6 bases and 0 bases, with 8 bases remaining between them.

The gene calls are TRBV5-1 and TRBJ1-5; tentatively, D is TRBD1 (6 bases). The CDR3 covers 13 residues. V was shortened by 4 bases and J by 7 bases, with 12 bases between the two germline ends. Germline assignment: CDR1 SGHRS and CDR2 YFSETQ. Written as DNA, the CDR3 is TGCGCCAGCAGCCCCAACAGGGAGCAGCCCCAGCATTTT. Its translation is CASSPNREQPQHF.

The CDR3 coding sequence is TGTGCCAGCAGCCGACAGGGAGCCACTGAAGCTTTCTTT. This translates into CASSRQGATEAFF. The J gene is TRBJ1-1, the V gene TRBV7-2; 7 nucleotides line up with TRBD1. Germline trimming cut 5 bases from V and 4 bases from J; bases unmatched to any gene: 4. Looked up from germline, CDR1 is SGHTA and CDR2 is FQGNSA. The CDR3 loop spans 13 amino acids.

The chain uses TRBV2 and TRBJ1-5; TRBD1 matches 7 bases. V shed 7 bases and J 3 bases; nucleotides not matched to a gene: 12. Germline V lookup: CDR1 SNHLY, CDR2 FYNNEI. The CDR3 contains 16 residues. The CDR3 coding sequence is TGTGCCAGCAATAGGGCAGGGGGGGGAAACAATCAGCCCCAGCATTTT. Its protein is CASNRAGGGNNQPQHF.

The DNA of the CDR3 is TGTGCCAGCAGCCCTCAAGGAACAGGGAGGAGTTCACCCCTCCACTTT. It encodes CASSPQGTGRSSPLHF. The J gene is TRBJ1-6, the V gene TRBV9, with TRBD1 as a possible D gene (6 bases). Trimming removed 4 bases at V and 9 bases at J, with 20 bases between. The CDR3 has 16 amino acids. CDR1 is SGDLS, CDR2 YYNGEE, per germline.

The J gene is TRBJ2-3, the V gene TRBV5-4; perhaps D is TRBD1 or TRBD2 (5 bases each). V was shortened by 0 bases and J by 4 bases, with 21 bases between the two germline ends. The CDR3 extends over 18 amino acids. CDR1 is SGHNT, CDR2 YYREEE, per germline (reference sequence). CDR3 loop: CASSLEATLGVRADTQYF. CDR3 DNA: TGTGCCAGCAGCTTGGAGGCAACTTTGGGGGTTCGGGCAGATACGCAGTATTTT. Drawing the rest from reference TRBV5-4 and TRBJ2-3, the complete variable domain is ETGVTQSPTHLIKTRGQQVTLRCSSQSGHNTVSWYQQALGQGPQFIFQYYREEENGRGNFPPRFSGLQFPNYSSELNVNALELDDSALYLCASSLEATLGVRADTQYFGPGTRLTVL.

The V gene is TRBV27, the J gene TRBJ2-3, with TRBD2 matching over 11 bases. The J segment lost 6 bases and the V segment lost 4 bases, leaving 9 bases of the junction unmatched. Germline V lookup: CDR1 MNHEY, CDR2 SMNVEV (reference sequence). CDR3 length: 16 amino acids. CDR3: CASSSASGGPVDTQYF. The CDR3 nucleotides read TGTGCCAGCAGTTCCGCTAGCGGGGGGCCGGTGGATACGCAGTATTTT.

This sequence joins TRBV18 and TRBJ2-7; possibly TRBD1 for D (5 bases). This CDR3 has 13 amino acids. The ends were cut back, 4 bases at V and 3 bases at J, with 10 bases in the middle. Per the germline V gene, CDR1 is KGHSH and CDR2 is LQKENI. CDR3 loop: CASSRETDYEQYF. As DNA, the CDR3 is TGTGCCAGCTCACGAGAGACAGACTACGAGCAGTACTTC.

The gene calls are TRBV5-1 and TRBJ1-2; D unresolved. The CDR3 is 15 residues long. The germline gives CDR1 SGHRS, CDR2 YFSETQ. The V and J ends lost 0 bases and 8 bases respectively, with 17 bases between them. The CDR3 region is CASSLALGSGGGYTF. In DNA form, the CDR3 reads TGCGCCAGCAGCTTGGCTCTGGGAAGCGGAGGGGGCTACACCTTC.

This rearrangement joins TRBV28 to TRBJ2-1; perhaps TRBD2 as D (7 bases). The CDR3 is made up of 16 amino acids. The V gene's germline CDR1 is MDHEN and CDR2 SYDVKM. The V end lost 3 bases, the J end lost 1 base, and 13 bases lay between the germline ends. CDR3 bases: TGTGCCAGCAGTTTGGGTGGGGGGGCGTCCTACAATGAGCAGTTCTTC. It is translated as CASSLGGGASYNEQFF.

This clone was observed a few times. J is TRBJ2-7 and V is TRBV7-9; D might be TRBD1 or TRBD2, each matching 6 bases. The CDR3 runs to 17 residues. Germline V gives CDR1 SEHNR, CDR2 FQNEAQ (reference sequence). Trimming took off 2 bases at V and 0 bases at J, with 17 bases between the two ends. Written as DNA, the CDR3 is TGTGCCAGCAGCTTAAGTTTCGGGGGCCAAATCTCCTACGAGCAGTACTTC. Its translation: CASSLSFGGQISYEQYF.

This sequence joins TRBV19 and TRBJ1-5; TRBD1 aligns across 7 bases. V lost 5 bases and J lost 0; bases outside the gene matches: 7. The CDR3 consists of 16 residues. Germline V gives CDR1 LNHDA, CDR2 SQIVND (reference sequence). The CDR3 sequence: CASSPDRVLSNQPQHF. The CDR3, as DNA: TGTGCCAGTAGTCCCGACAGGGTCCTTAGCAATCAGCCCCAGCATTTT. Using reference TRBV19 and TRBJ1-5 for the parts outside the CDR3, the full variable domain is DGGITQSPKYLFRKEGQNVTLSCEQNLNHDAMYWYRQDPGQGLRLIYYSQIVNDFQKGDIAEGYSVSREKKESFPLTVTSAQKNPTAFYLCASSPDRVLSNQPQHFGDGTRLSIL.

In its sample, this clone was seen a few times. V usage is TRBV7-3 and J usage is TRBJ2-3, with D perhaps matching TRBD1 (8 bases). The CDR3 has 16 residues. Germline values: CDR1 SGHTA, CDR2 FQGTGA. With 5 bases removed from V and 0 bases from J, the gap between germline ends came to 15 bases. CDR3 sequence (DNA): TGTGCCAGCAGCCCACAGGGGGGGCTTAGCACAGATACGCAGTATTTT. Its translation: CASSPQGGLSTDTQYF.

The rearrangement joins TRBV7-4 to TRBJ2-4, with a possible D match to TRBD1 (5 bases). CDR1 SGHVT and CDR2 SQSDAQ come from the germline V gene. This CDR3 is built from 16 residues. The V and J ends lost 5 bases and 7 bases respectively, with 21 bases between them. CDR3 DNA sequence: TGTGCCAGCAGCGGCCTTGGGGCCCGTTTTTACAACATTCAGTACTTC. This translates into CASSGLGARFYNIQYF.

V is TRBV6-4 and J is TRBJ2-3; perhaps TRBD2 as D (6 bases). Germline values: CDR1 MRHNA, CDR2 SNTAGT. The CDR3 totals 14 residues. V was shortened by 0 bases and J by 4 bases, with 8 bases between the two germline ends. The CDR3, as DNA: TGTGCCAGCAGTGACTCTGGAGGGCCAGATACGCAGTATTTT. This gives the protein CASSDSGGPDTQYF.

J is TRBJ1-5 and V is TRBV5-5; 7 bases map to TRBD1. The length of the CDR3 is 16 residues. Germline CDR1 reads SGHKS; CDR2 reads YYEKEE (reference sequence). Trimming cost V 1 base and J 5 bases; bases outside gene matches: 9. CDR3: CASSLWHRGAHQPQHF. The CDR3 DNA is TGTGCCAGCAGCTTGTGGCACAGGGGAGCCCATCAGCCCCAGCATTTT.

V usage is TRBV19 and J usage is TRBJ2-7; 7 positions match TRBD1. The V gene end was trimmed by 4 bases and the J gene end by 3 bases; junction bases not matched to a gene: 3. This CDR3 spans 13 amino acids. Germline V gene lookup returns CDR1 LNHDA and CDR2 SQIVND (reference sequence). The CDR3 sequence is CASSTGQYYEQYF. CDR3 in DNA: TGTGCCAGTAGTACGGGACAGTACTACGAGCAGTACTTC.

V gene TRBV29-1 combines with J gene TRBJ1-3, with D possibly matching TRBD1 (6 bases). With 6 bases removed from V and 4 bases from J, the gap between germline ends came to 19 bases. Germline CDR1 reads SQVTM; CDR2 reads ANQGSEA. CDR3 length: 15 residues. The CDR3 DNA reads TGCAGCGTGACCCTACCTCGGACAGCGGGAAACACCATATATTTT. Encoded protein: CSVTLPRTAGNTIYF.

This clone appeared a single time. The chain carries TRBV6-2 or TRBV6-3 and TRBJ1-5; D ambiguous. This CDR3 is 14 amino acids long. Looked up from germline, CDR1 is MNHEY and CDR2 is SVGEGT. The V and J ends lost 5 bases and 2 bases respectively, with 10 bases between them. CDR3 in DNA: TGTGCCAGCAGTCCCTACACGGGCAATCAGCCCCAGCATTTT. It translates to CASSPYTGNQPQHF.

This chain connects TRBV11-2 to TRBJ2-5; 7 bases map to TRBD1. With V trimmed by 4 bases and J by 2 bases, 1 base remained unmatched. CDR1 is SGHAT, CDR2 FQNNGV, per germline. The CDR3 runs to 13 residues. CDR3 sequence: CASSSGQQETQYF. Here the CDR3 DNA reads TGTGCCAGCAGCTCGGGACAGCAAGAGACCCAGTACTTC.

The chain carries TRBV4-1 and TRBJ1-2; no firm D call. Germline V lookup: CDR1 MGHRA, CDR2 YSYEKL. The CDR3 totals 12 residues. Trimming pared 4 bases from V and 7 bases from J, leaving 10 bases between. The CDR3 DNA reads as TGCGCCAGCAGCCCTGCGGGGAGTGGCTACACCTTC. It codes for CASSPAGSGYTF.